A selection of T cell receptor beta chains follows, all from one sample in a study of OX40 agonist ivuxolimab in advanced cancers. Some clones are missing from TCRdb's copy, which holds only in-frame ones; the method was immunoSEQ multiplex PCR. The sample holds over 60,000 clones; about nine tenths are singletons and the top ten take around 3.6%. The sequences come from CD4+ or CD8+ T cells sorted from blood, collected in a trial of the OX40 agonist ivuxolimab. These receptors were obtained from an adult with an advanced solid tumor such as melanoma, head and neck, liver or kidney cancer. The CDR3 runs from the conserved cysteine through the conserved F or W. Each record gives: clone size, J gene, D gene, V gene, CDR3 DNA, CDR3 protein. The D gene is left open where the match is weak. Clone sizes are given selectively: once, few, many, or a class where the clone is expanded.

clone_size: NA; j_call: TRBJ1-1; d_call: TRBD1; v_call: TRBV19; cdr3_nt: TGTGCCAGTAGTACAGGGGGCTCAGGTTTCACTGAAGCTTTCTTT; cdr3_aa: CASSTGGSGFTEAFF
clone_size: NA; j_call: TRBJ1-1; d_call: NA; v_call: TRBV4-1; cdr3_nt: TGCGCCAGCAGCCAAGATCTTCAAGGAATGAACACTGAAGCTTTCTTT; cdr3_aa: CASSQDLQGMNTEAFF
clone_size: NA; j_call: TRBJ2-2; d_call: NA; v_call: TRBV7-6; cdr3_nt: TGTGCCAGCAGCTTATTCCGGGATACCGGGGAGCTGTTTTTT; cdr3_aa: CASSLFRDTGELFF
clone_size: NA; j_call: TRBJ2-2; d_call: NA; v_call: TRBV2; cdr3_nt: TGTGCCAGCAGTGAGACGGGTTGGGACACCGGGGAGCTGTTTTTT; cdr3_aa: CASSETGWDTGELFF
clone_size: NA; j_call: TRBJ1-1; d_call: NA; v_call: TRBV15; cdr3_nt: TGTGCCACCAGCATCGGCATACGACAGAACACTGAAGCTTTCTTT; cdr3_aa: CATSIGIRQNTEAFF
clone_size: once; j_call: TRBJ2-1; d_call: NA; v_call: TRBV11-2; cdr3_nt: TGTGCCAGCAGCTTAAATACGGTCAATGAGCAGTTCTTC; cdr3_aa: CASSLNTVNEQFF
clone_size: NA; j_call: TRBJ1-2; d_call: NA; v_call: TRBV6-1; cdr3_nt: TGTGCCAGCACCCTAGCGAGTGGGAACTATGGCTACACCTTC; cdr3_aa: CASTLASGNYGYTF
clone_size: NA; j_call: TRBJ2-7; d_call: NA; v_call: TRBV6-8; cdr3_nt: TGTGCCAGCAGCTGGGAAGACTACGAGCAGTACTTC; cdr3_aa: CASSWEDYEQYF
clone_size: NA; j_call: TRBJ2-7; d_call: NA; v_call: TRBV7-8; cdr3_nt: TGTGCAACTCGGGCAGGGGCAACCTACGAGCAGTACTTC; cdr3_aa: CATRAGATYEQYF
clone_size: NA; j_call: TRBJ1-2; d_call: TRBD1; v_call: TRBV5-1; cdr3_nt: TGCGCCAGCAGCTTGGCCCGGACAGGAGAATATGGCTACACCTTC; cdr3_aa: CASSLARTGEYGYTF
clone_size: NA; j_call: TRBJ1-2; d_call: NA; v_call: TRBV4-1; cdr3_nt: TGCGCCAGCAGCCCCCGAGTTTTCGTAAGATATGGCTACACCTTC; cdr3_aa: CASSPRVFVRYGYTF
clone_size: NA; j_call: TRBJ1-3; d_call: NA; v_call: TRBV9; cdr3_nt: TGTGCCAGCAGCGTGGCGGCCTCTGGAAACACCATATATTTT; cdr3_aa: CASSVAASGNTIYF
clone_size: NA; j_call: TRBJ1-1; d_call: TRBD1; v_call: TRBV29-1; cdr3_nt: TGCAGCGTGGACAGGGGCCGGAACACTGAAGCTTTCTTT; cdr3_aa: CSVDRGRNTEAFF
clone_size: few; j_call: TRBJ2-1; d_call: NA; v_call: TRBV4-1; cdr3_nt: TGCGCCAGCAGCCAAGTTAATATAGTTTCCTACAATGAGCAGTTCTTC; cdr3_aa: CASSQVNIVSYNEQFF
clone_size: NA; j_call: TRBJ1-1; d_call: TRBD1; v_call: TRBV5-1; cdr3_nt: TGCGCCAGCAGCGCGGGTACAGGGGGAACTGAAGCTTTCTTT; cdr3_aa: CASSAGTGGTEAFF
clone_size: once; j_call: TRBJ2-2; d_call: TRBD1; v_call: TRBV9; cdr3_nt: TGTGCCAGCAGGGACAGGGCGAACACCGGGGAGCTGTTTTTT; cdr3_aa: CASRDRANTGELFF
clone_size: NA; j_call: TRBJ2-2; d_call: NA; v_call: TRBV18; cdr3_nt: TGTGCCAGCTCCCACACAGACACCGGGGAGCTGTTTTTT; cdr3_aa: CASSHTDTGELFF
clone_size: NA; j_call: TRBJ1-6; d_call: TRBD1; v_call: TRBV2; cdr3_nt: TGTGCCAGCGCCCCTCAGGGGGTTAGGAATAATTCACCCCTCCACTTT; cdr3_aa: CASAPQGVRNNSPLHF
clone_size: NA; j_call: TRBJ2-7; d_call: TRBD1; v_call: TRBV6-5; cdr3_nt: TGTGCCAGCAGTTACGGGACAGGGTACAACGAGCAGTACTTC; cdr3_aa: CASSYGTGYNEQYF
clone_size: NA; j_call: TRBJ2-2; d_call: TRBD2; v_call: TRBV7-9; cdr3_nt: TGTGCCAGCAGCCGAGACTTCGGGGGGTCTGGCGGGGAGCTGTTTTTT; cdr3_aa: CASSRDFGGSGGELFF
clone_size: NA; j_call: TRBJ1-5; d_call: NA; v_call: TRBV4-2; cdr3_nt: TGTGCCAGCAGCCAAGAGGCGGACAATCAGCCCCAGCATTTT; cdr3_aa: CASSQEADNQPQHF
clone_size: once; j_call: TRBJ2-7; d_call: TRBD1; v_call: TRBV5-6; cdr3_nt: TGTGCCAGCAGCTTGGACAGGGGGCTAGTCGAGCAGTACTTC; cdr3_aa: CASSLDRGLVEQYF
clone_size: once; j_call: TRBJ1-3; d_call: NA; v_call: TRBV4-3; cdr3_nt: TGCGCCAGCAGCCAAGAGACCCCAGCTTACTTTCATGGAAACACCATATATTTT; cdr3_aa: CASSQETPAYFHGNTIYF
clone_size: NA; j_call: TRBJ2-1; d_call: NA; v_call: TRBV18; cdr3_nt: TGTGCCAGCTCCCCAGAGTGGAATGAGCAGTTCTTC; cdr3_aa: CASSPEWNEQFF